The 29 T cell receptor beta chains below all came from one sample that was sequenced in a study of T cells after yellow fever vaccination. TCRdb re-called the 5' RACE reads with MiXCR, one entry per CDR3 protein. Of around 310,000 distinct CDR3 sequences listed, around 3.9% are singletons. The material was PBMCs, obtained on the day of the yellow fever booster vaccination. The receptors come from a man younger than 35 who received the YFV17D yellow fever vaccine.

This clonotype showed up many times. The chain recombines TRBV4-1 with TRBJ1-6; D is unresolved. V was cut by 0 bases and J by 6 bases, with 6 bases left in between. Germline V CDR1 and CDR2: MGHRA, YSYEKL. The CDR3 sequence is 14 residues long. As DNA, the CDR3 is TGCGCCAGCAGCCAAGATAAGGCTAATTCACCCCTCCACTTT. Its protein is CASSQDKANSPLHF.

A few counts support this clonotype. The rearrangement joins TRBV5-6 to TRBJ2-7; no definite D call. CDR1 is SGHDT, CDR2 YYEEEE, per germline. The CDR3 runs to 14 residues. The germline V and J ends were trimmed by 2 bases and 2 bases, with 11 bases remaining between them. The CDR3 DNA sequence: TGTGCCAGCAGCTTTGCCATGGGCCCCTACGAGCAGTACTTC. This sequence encodes CASSFAMGPYEQYF.

This clonotype has more than one count but fewer than ten. The rearrangement uses TRBV29-1 and TRBJ2-2, with a possible D match to TRBD2 (5 bases). Trimming took 7 bases from V and 4 from J, leaving 13 bases between them. Per germline, CDR1 SQVTM and CDR2 ANQGSEA. The CDR3 is 13 amino acids. The DNA for the CDR3 is TGCAGCGGCTCCGGGATCGCCACCGGGGAGCTGTTTTTT. Its protein product is CSGSGIATGELFF.

This clonotype was detected a few times. V and J are TRBV24-1 and TRBJ2-3; D gene uncertain. Trimming removed 5 bases at V and 1 base at J, with 6 bases between. The germline gives CDR1 KGHDR, CDR2 SFDVKD. This CDR3 spans 13 amino acids. CDR3 sequence: CATSVGGTDTQYF. The CDR3 nucleotides read TGTGCCACCAGTGTGGGCGGCACAGATACGCAGTATTTT.

This clonotype was counted ten times or more. The chain combines TRBV6-5 with TRBJ1-2; tentatively, D is TRBD1 (5 bases). V lost 4 bases and J lost 4, with 10 bases in between. Germline CDR1 reads MNHEY; CDR2 reads SVGAGI. CDR3 length: 13 amino acids. The CDR3, as DNA: TGTGCCAGCAGTTCGGCAGGGCCCTATGGCTACACCTTC. Protein: CASSSAGPYGYTF.

The genes are TRBV29-1 and TRBJ1-2; a possible D gene is TRBD1 (6 bases). This CDR3 is built from 12 residues. From germline, CDR1 is SQVTM and CDR2 ANQGSEA. V dropped 5 bases and J dropped 8 bases, with 15 bases sitting between them. The CDR3 sequence is CSVYTGKRGYTF. CDR3 DNA sequence: TGCAGCGTTTACACAGGGAAAAGGGGCTACACCTTC.

This clonotype occurred many times. V usage is TRBV7-2 and J usage is TRBJ1-3, with TRBD1 matching 7 bases. This CDR3 region has 14 residues. V dropped 4 bases and J dropped 2; count of bases not matched to a gene: 2. Germline CDR1 and CDR2: SGHTA and FQGNSA. The chain's CDR3 is CASSSGQPGNTIYF. CDR3 nucleotide sequence: TGTGCCAGCAGCTCGGGACAGCCTGGAAACACCATATATTTT.

There are many counts of this clonotype. DNA for the CDR3: TGTGCCAGCAGCTTTAATCTAGCGTTTGGGTCCTACAATGAGCAGTTCTTC. Protein product: CASSFNLAFGSYNEQFF. This chain connects TRBV7-8 to TRBJ2-1, with D possibly being TRBD2 (6 bases). From germline, CDR1 is SGHVS and CDR2 FQNEAQ. Trimming took off 3 bases at V and 1 base at J, with 16 bases between the two ends. The CDR3 is 17 amino acids. The full variable domain, with the rest looked up from reference TRBV7-8 and TRBJ2-1, is GAGVSQSPRYKVAKRGQDVALRCDPISGHVSLFWYQQALGQGPEFLTYFQNEAQLDKSGLPSDRFFAERPEGSVSTLKIQRTQQEDSAVYLCASSFNLAFGSYNEQFFGPGTRLTVL.

V gene TRBV20-1 combines with J gene TRBJ1-2; 7 nucleotides line up with TRBD1. CDR1 DFQATT and CDR2 SNEGSKA come from the germline V gene (reference sequence). Losses at the gene ends were 0 bases for V and 4 bases for J; bases not matched to a gene: 8. CDR3 length: 15 amino acids. Here the CDR3 reads CSARDFKGASYGYTF. The CDR3 DNA reads TGCAGTGCTAGAGATTTCAAGGGGGCCAGCTATGGCTACACCTTC.

In its sample, this clonotype was seen many times. This chain links TRBV19 with TRBJ2-1, with TRBD2 as a possible D gene (5 bases). Trimming cost V 2 bases and J 2 bases, with 10 bases left between them. Germline CDR1 is LNHDA and CDR2 is SQIVND (reference sequence). The CDR3 consists of 15 residues. CDR3 sequence reads: CASSIIGVTYNEQFF. The CDR3 DNA reads TGTGCCAGTAGTATAATCGGGGTTACCTACAATGAGCAGTTCTTC.

This clonotype was seen repeatedly, ten times or more. The chain joins TRBV5-1 to TRBJ1-6; 9 bases line up with TRBD1. Germline V gives CDR1 SGHRS, CDR2 YFSETQ. The V gene end was trimmed by 1 base and the J gene end by 6 bases; junction bases not matched to a gene: 2. This CDR3 comprises 15 residues. This CDR3 is CASSLSTGGNSPLHF. CDR3 nucleotides: TGCGCCAGCAGCTTGTCGACAGGGGGTAATTCACCCCTCCACTTT.

This chain joins TRBV7-2 and TRBJ1-4, with unresolved D. From germline, CDR1 is SGHTA and CDR2 FQGNSA. V gave up 1 base and J gave up 0 bases, with 15 bases separating them. The CDR3 runs 18 residues. CDR3 in DNA: TGTGCCAGCAGCTTAGTGTTAGGGTCTGTTGCAACTAATGAAAAACTGTTTTTT. Translation: CASSLVLGSVATNEKLFF. The entire variable domain, with the rest obtained from reference TRBV7-2 and TRBJ1-4, is as follows: GAGVSQSPSNKVTEKGKDVELRCDPISGHTALYWYRQSLGQGLEFLIYFQGNSAPDKSGLPSDRFSAERTGGSVSTLTIQRTQQEDSAVYLCASSLVLGSVATNEKLFFGSGTQLSVL.

This clonotype appeared many times. The gene calls are TRBV7-9 and TRBJ2-5; no reliable D call. The CDR3 totals 15 residues. Between the trimmed V and J ends, which lost 6 bases and 3 bases, there was a span of 17 bases. Germline CDR1 is SEHNR and CDR2 is FQNEAQ (reference sequence). The CDR3 region has the DNA TGTGCCAGCAGTGTCTCATGGGCTTGGGAAGAGACCCAGTACTTC. The encoded protein is CASSVSWAWEETQYF. Full variable domain (missing parts from reference TRBV7-9 and TRBJ2-5): DTGVSQNPRHKITKRGQNVTFRCDPISEHNRLYWYRQTLGQGPEFLTYFQNEAQLEKSRLLSDRFSAERPKGSFSTLEIQRTEQGDSAMYLCASSVSWAWEETQYFGPGTRLLVL.

This clonotype was observed a handful of times. The genes are TRBV4-1 and TRBJ2-7; no definite D call. In germline, CDR1 is MGHRA, CDR2 YSYEKL. The V and J ends lost 1 base and 5 bases respectively, with 9 bases between them. The CDR3 totals 13 residues. The CDR3 DNA reads as TGCGCCAGCAGCCAAGGACTCGGAGACGAGCAGTACTTC. Encoded protein: CASSQGLGDEQYF.

The chain carries TRBV20-1 and TRBJ1-5; no clear D. The germline CDR1 and CDR2 sequences are DFQATT and SNEGSKA (reference sequence). Trimming removed 6 bases at V and 0 bases at J, with 12 bases between. This CDR3 region has 14 residues. CDR3 residues: CSAAQTYSNQPQHF. In nucleotides, the CDR3 is TGCAGTGCCGCGCAGACTTATAGCAATCAGCCCCAGCATTTT.

This clonotype was counted a few times. The chain carries TRBV20-1 and TRBJ2-1; TRBD2 might be the D (5 bases). The CDR3 loop spans 14 amino acids. V was clipped by 0 bases and J by 10 bases, with 16 bases between them. The germline V gene encodes CDR1 DFQATT and CDR2 SNEGSKA (reference sequence). The DNA for the CDR3 is TGCAGTGCTAGAGATCGGGTCTCTACGGGGGAGCAGTTCTTC. It codes for CSARDRVSTGEQFF.

Ten or more counts support this clonotype. This CDR3 is CASSLVGVTSSPLHF. The CDR3 nucleotides read TGTGCCAGCAGCTTAGTTGGGGTTACTAGTTCACCCCTCCACTTT. This chain uses TRBV7-2 with TRBJ1-6; D unclear. Trimming took off 1 base at V and 9 bases at J, with 13 bases between the two ends. Germline lookup yields CDR1 SGHTA and CDR2 FQGNSA. The CDR3 sequence is 15 residues long.

This clonotype has a handful of counts. The chain has TRBV6-1 and TRBJ1-5; no definite D call. Trimming cost V 0 bases and J 1 base, with 13 bases left between them. From germline, CDR1 is MNHNS and CDR2 SASEGT. This CDR3 is built from 17 residues. The CDR3 coding sequence is TGTGCCAGCAGTGAAGCGCGGGGTAGGTTAAGCAATCAGCCCCAGCATTTT. It encodes CASSEARGRLSNQPQHF.

V and J are TRBV10-3 and TRBJ2-3; D not certain. CDR1 is ENHRY and CDR2 is SYGVKD in the germline V gene. V lost 2 bases and J lost 6, with 9 bases in between. The CDR3 has 13 amino acids. The CDR3 DNA reads as TGTGCCATCAGTGAGGAATCGGTGGATACGCAGTATTTT. Protein: CAISEESVDTQYF.

The chain joins TRBV25-1 to TRBJ1-1, with D perhaps TRBD1 (5 bases). V was pared by 1 base and J by 5 bases, with 14 bases between. The CDR3 runs 15 residues. CDR1 and CDR2 (germline): MGHDK, SYGVNS. In DNA form, the CDR3 reads TGTGCCAGCAGTGAATCAAGGACGGGGGGGACTGAAGCTTTCTTT. It yields the protein CASSESRTGGTEAFF.

This clonotype was seen at least ten times. This chain links TRBV7-9 with TRBJ1-1; D remains ambiguous. Germline V gene data show CDR1 as SEHNR and CDR2 as FQNEAQ (reference sequence). CDR3 length equals 13 residues. Deletions cut 2 bases from V and 1 base from J, with 5 bases between. The CDR3 loop is CASSLRWNTEAFF. The CDR3 region has the DNA TGTGCCAGCAGCTTAAGATGGAACACTGAAGCTTTCTTT.

Of note for this clonotype: With a much larger clone just one base away, this may be a read error. The gene calls are TRBV20-1 and TRBJ2-2, with 7 bases identical to TRBD1. From germline, CDR1 is DFQATT and CDR2 SNEGSKA (reference sequence). J gave up 3 bases and V 6 bases, and 7 bases lay outside the gene matches. The CDR3 covers 14 residues. The CDR3 region is CSAPGGVHTGELFF. The DNA for the CDR3 is TGCAGTGCCCCAGGGGGAGTGCACACCGGGGAGCTGTTTTTT.

Notes on this clonotype: This may be a read error: a much more frequent sequence differs by one nucleotide. V gene TRBV9 combines with J gene TRBJ2-7, with 9 positions matching TRBD1. The CDR3 is made up of 16 amino acids. CDR1 is SGDLS and CDR2 is YYNGEE in the germline V gene. Here the CDR3 DNA reads TGTGCCAGCAGCCTCCAAGGGGGACAGGGTAGCCACGAGCAGTTCGTC. This gives the protein CASSLQGGQGSHEQFV.

In its sample, this clonotype was seen many times. This chain links TRBV5-4 with TRBJ2-6, with a weak D call TRBD1 (6 bases). Per germline, CDR1 SGHNT and CDR2 YYREEE (reference sequence). The CDR3 is made up of 15 amino acids. Trimming took off 4 bases at V and 1 base at J, with 9 bases between the two ends. This CDR3 is CASSAQGSGANVLTF. For the CDR3, the DNA is TGTGCCAGCAGCGCACAGGGTTCTGGGGCCAACGTCCTGACTTTC.

The V call is TRBV4-1, the J call TRBJ2-3; 12 bases fit TRBD2. J was trimmed by 0 bases and V by 2 bases; bases with no gene match: 6. The germline CDR1 and CDR2 sequences are MGHRA and YSYEKL. The CDR3 covers 18 residues. The CDR3 DNA is TGCGCCAGCAGCCAATGGGCTAGCGGGGGGGCTAGCACAGATACGCAGTATTTT. This codes for CASSQWASGGASTDTQYF.

This clonotype was seen ten or more times. The chain recombines TRBV5-4 with TRBJ2-7; 10 bases match TRBD1. The germline gives CDR1 SGHNT, CDR2 YYREEE (reference sequence). The CDR3 is 14 amino acids. V gave up 4 bases and J gave up 6 bases; unmatched junction bases: 7. The CDR3 loop reads CASSLTWDRGEQYF. CDR3 nucleotides: TGTGCCAGCAGCCTAACCTGGGACAGGGGCGAGCAGTACTTC. Complete variable domain (other parts from reference TRBV5-4 and TRBJ2-7): ETGVTQSPTHLIKTRGQQVTLRCSSQSGHNTVSWYQQALGQGPQFIFQYYREEENGRGNFPPRFSGLQFPNYSSELNVNALELDDSALYLCASSLTWDRGEQYFGPGTRLTVT.

The gene calls are TRBV6-5 and TRBJ2-1; a possible D gene is TRBD1 (7 bases). The CDR3 runs to 18 residues. Germline V gives CDR1 MNHEY, CDR2 SVGAGI. V was trimmed by 5 bases and J by 4 bases, leaving 24 bases between them. DNA for the CDR3: TGTGCCAGCAGTCCCCGCCCCCGGAGGGGGCGCTTGTACAATGAGCAGTTCTTC. Its translation: CASSPRPRRGRLYNEQFF.

The gene calls are TRBV5-5 and TRBJ2-2, with 13 bases identical to TRBD2. The germline V gene encodes CDR1 SGHKS and CDR2 YYEKEE (reference sequence). The CDR3 covers 18 residues. Trimming cost V 1 base and J 1 base; bases outside gene matches: 4. The CDR3 reads CASSLLGLAGRNTGELFF. CDR3 in DNA: TGTGCCAGCAGCTTGTTGGGACTAGCGGGGAGGAACACCGGGGAGCTGTTTTTT. Based on the CDR3 plus reference TRBV5-5 and TRBJ2-2, the full variable domain is DAGVTQSPTHLIKTRGQQVTLRCSPISGHKSVSWYQQVLGQGPQFIFQYYEKEERGRGNFPDRFSARQFPNYSSELNVNALLLGDSALYLCASSLLGLAGRNTGELFFGEGSRLTVL.

This chain uses TRBV5-1 with TRBJ2-1; D remains unclear. The ends were cut back, 0 bases at V and 4 bases at J, with 11 bases in the middle. Germline loops: CDR1 SGHRS, CDR2 YFSETQ. The length of the CDR3 is 15 residues. This chain's CDR3 is CASSLVRVRYNEQFF. CDR3 nucleotide sequence: TGCGCCAGCAGCTTGGTCCGGGTCCGATACAATGAGCAGTTCTTC.